These 6 T cell receptor beta chains were all obtained from the same sample, sequenced in a study of cytomegalovirus exposure and HLA in healthy donors. Sequencing was performed with immunoSEQ multiplex PCR; in TCRdb, only in-frame clones are kept and a portion is missing. The sample has about 130,000 clones, 89% seen once; the top ten hold around 1.2%. Source material: PBMCs. These receptors came from a woman between 18 and 29 years old in good health and CMV-seronegative.

The chain is built from TRBV30 and TRBJ2-3, with no clear D. V was shortened by 1 base and J by 2 bases, with 10 bases between the two germline ends. CDR1 is GTSNPN and CDR2 is SVGIG in the germline V gene (reference sequence). The CDR3 contains 14 residues. The DNA of the CDR3 is TGTGCCTGGAGTGGTGCGGCAGCCACAGATACGCAGTATTTT. Translating it yields CAWSGAAATDTQYF.

V and J are TRBV6-1 and TRBJ2-1; TRBD1 might be the D (6 bases). The CDR3 has 17 amino acids. The V and J ends lost 0 bases and 4 bases respectively, with 16 bases between them. Germline V lookup: CDR1 MNHNS, CDR2 SASEGT. This chain's CDR3 is CASSEALWGLEYNEQFF. CDR3 DNA sequence: TGTGCCAGCAGTGAAGCGCTTTGGGGGCTTGAGTACAATGAGCAGTTCTTC.

The chain couples TRBV11-2 to TRBJ1-5; 10 positions agree with TRBD1. J gave up 2 bases and V 2 bases, and 12 bases lay outside the gene matches. The CDR3 is 19 residues long. Germline V gene data show CDR1 as SGHAT and CDR2 as FQNNGV. The CDR3 DNA is TGTGCCAGCAGCTTAAGTTTTCTCGGGACAGGGGTTCGCAATCAGCCCCAGCATTTT. It codes for CASSLSFLGTGVRNQPQHF.

This chain connects TRBV5-4 to TRBJ2-5; tentative D call: TRBD1 (6 bases). Germline V gives CDR1 SGHNT, CDR2 YYREEE (reference sequence). This CDR3 comprises 13 residues. V gave up 4 bases and J gave up 5 bases, with 12 bases separating them. The CDR3 DNA is TGTGCCAGCAGCATACAGGGTCCCGAGACCCAGTACTTC. It codes for CASSIQGPETQYF.

The chain is built from TRBV5-8 and TRBJ2-2, with D maybe TRBD2 (6 bases). With 0 bases removed from V and 5 bases from J, the gap between germline ends came to 14 bases. The CDR3 covers 16 residues. Germline CDR1 is SGHTS and CDR2 is YDEGEE. This CDR3 reads CASSLDGGLGTGELFF. In nucleotides, the CDR3 is TGTGCCAGCAGCTTGGACGGGGGTCTTGGTACCGGGGAGCTGTTTTTT. Using reference TRBV5-8 and TRBJ2-2 for the parts outside the CDR3, the full variable domain is EAGVTQSPTHLIKTRGQQATLRCSPISGHTSVYWYQQALGLGLQFLLWYDEGEERNRGNFPPRFSGRQFPNYSSELNVNALELEDSALYLCASSLDGGLGTGELFFGEGSRLTVL.

CDR3 DNA sequence: TGTGCCAGCAGCCCGGGGGATCGGGATTCACCCCTCCACTTT. Translation gives CASSPGDRDSPLHF. The chain carries TRBV16 and TRBJ1-6; D is possibly TRBD1 (5 bases). Germline CDR1 KGHSY, CDR2 FQNENV. The CDR3 length is 14 residues. Trimming took off 4 bases at V and 8 bases at J, with 12 bases between the two ends.